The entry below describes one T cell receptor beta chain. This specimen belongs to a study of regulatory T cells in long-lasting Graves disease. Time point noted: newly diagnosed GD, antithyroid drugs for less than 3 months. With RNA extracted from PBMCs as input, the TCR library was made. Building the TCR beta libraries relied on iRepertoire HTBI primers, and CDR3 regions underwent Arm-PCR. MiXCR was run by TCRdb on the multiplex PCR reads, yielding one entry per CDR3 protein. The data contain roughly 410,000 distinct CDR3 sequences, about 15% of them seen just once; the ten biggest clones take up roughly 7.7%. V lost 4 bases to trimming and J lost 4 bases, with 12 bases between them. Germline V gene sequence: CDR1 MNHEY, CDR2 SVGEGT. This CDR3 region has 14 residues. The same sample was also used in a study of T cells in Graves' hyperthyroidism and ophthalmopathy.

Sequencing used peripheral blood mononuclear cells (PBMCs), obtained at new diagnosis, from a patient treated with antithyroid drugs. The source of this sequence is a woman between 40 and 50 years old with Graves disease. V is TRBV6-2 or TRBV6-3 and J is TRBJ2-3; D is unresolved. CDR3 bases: TGTGCCAGCAGTTGCGGTATTTTGGCAGATACGCAGTATTTT. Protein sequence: CASSCGILADTQYF.